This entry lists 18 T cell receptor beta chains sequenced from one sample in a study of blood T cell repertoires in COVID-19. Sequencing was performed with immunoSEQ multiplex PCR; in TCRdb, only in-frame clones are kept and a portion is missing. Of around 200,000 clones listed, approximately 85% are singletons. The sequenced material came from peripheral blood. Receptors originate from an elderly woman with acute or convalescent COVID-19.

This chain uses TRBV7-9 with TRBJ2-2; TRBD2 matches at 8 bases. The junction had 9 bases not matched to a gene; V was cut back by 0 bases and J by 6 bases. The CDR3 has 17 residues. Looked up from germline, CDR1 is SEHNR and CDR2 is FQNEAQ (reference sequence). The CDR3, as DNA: TGTGCCAGCAGCTTAGCCGGGACTAGTATCATATCCGGGGAGCTGTTTTTT. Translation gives CASSLAGTSIISGELFF.

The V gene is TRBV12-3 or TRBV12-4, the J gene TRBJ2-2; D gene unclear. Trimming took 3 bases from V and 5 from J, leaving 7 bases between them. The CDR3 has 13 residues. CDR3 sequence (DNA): TGTGCCAGCAGTTTCTCCGAGACCGGGGAGCTGTTTTTT. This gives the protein CASSFSETGELFF.

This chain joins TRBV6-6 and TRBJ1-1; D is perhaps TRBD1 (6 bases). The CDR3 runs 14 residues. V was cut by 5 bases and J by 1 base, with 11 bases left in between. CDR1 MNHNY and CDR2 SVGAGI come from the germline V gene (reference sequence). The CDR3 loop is CASSLAQGNTEAFF. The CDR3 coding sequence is TGTGCCAGCAGTCTCGCACAGGGGAACACTGAAGCTTTCTTT.

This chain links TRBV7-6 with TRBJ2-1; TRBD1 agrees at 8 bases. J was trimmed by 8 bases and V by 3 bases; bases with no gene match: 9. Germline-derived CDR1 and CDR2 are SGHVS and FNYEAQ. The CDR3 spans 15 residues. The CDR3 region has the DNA TGTGCCAGCAGCTTTCTAATGACAGGGGTTGATGAGCAGTTCTTC. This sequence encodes CASSFLMTGVDEQFF.

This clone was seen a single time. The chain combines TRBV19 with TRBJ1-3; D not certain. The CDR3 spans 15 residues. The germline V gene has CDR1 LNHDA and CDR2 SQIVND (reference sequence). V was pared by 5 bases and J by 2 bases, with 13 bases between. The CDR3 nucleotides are TGTGCCAGTAGTCCGAGGGTTGGGGCTGGAAACACCATATATTTT. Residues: CASSPRVGAGNTIYF.

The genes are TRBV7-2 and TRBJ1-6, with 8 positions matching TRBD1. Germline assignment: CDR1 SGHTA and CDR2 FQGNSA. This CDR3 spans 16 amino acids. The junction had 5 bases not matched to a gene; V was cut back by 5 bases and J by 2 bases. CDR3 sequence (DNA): TGTGCCAGCAGCACTACGGACAGGGCCTATAATTCACCCCTCCACTTT. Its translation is CASSTTDRAYNSPLHF.

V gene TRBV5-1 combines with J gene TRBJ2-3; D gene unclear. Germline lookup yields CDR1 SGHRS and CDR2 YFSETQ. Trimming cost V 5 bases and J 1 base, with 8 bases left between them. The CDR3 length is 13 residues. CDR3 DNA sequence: TGCGCCAGCAGGTGGCAGGGCACAGATACGCAGTATTTT. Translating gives CASRWQGTDTQYF.

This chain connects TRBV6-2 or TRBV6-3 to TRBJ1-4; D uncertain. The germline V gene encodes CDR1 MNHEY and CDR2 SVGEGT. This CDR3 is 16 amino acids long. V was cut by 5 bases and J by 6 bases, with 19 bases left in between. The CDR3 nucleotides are TGTGCCAGCAGTAATGCAAGGCCTAATCGGGATGAAAAACTGTTTTTT. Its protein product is CASSNARPNRDEKLFF.

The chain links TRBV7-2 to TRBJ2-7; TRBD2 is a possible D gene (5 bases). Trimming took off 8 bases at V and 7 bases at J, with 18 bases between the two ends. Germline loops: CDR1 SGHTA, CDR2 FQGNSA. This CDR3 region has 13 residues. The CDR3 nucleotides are TGTGCCAGCTCCGACGGGGTAGGATGGGAGCAGTACTTC. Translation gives CASSDGVGWEQYF.

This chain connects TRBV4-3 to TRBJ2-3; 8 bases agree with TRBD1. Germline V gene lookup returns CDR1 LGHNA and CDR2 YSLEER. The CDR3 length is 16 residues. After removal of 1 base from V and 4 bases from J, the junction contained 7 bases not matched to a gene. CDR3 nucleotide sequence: TGCGCCAGCAGCCAAGGAAACAGGGGGGACGCAGATACGCAGTATTTT. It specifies CASSQGNRGDADTQYF.

Here the CDR3 DNA reads TGTGCCAGCAGCCTTAGCCTAGCGGGCACTGAAGCTTTCTTT. Translated, it gives CASSLSLAGTEAFF. The genes are TRBV3-1 (or the pseudogene TRBV3-2) and TRBJ1-1; no definite D call. The CDR3 extends over 14 amino acids. V lost 4 bases and J lost 4, with 13 bases in between. Germline V CDR1 and CDR2: LGHDT, YNNKEL (reference sequence).

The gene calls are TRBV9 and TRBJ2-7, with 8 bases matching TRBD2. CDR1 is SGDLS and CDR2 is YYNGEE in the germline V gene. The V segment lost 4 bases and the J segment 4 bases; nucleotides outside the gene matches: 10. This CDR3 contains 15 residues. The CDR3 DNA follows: TGTGCCAGCAGCTCGGGAGGGGCTCAGGGATACGAGCAGTACTTC. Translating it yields CASSSGGAQGYEQYF.

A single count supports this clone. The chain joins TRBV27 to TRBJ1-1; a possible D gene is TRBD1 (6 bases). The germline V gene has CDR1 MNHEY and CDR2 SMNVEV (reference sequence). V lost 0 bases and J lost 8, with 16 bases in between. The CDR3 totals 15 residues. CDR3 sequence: CASSLSTVNRVEAFF. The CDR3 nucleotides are TGTGCCAGCAGTTTATCTACCGTAAACAGGGTCGAAGCTTTCTTT.

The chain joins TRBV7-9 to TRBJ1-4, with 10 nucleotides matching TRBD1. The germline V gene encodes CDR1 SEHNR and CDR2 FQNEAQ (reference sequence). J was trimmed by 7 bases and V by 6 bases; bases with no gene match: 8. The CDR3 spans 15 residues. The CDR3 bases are TGTGCCAGCAGTCGCGACAGGGGGCATATTGAAAAACTGTTTTTT. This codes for CASSRDRGHIEKLFF. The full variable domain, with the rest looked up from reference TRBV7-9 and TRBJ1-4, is DTGVSQNPRHKITKRGQNVTFRCDPISEHNRLYWYRQTLGQGPEFLTYFQNEAQLEKSRLLSDRFSAERPKGSFSTLEIQRTEQGDSAMYLCASSRDRGHIEKLFFGSGTQLSVL.

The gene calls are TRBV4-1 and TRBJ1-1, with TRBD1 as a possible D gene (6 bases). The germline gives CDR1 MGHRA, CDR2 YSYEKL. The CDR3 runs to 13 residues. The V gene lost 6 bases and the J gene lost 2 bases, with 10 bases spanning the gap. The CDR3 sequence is CASSRTVNTEAFF. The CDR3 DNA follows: TGCGCCAGCAGTCGGACAGTTAACACTGAAGCTTTCTTT.

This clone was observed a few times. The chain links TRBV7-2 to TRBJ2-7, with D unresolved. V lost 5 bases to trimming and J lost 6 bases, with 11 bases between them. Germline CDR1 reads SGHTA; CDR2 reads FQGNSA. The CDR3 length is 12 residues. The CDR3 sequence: CASSPTGIEQYF. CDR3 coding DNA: TGTGCCAGCAGCCCCACTGGTATCGAGCAGTACTTC.

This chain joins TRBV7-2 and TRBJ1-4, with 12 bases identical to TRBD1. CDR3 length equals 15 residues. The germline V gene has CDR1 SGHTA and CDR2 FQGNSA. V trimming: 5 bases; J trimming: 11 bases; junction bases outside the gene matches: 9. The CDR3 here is CASSQSGQGAGKLFF. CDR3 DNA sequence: TGTGCCAGCAGCCAATCGGGACAGGGGGCAGGGAAACTGTTTTTT. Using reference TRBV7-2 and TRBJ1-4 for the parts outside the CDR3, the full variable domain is GAGVSQSPSNKVTEKGKDVELRCDPISGHTALYWYRQSLGQGLEFLIYFQGNSAPDKSGLPSDRFSAERTGGSVSTLTIQRTQQEDSAVYLCASSQSGQGAGKLFFGSGTQLSVL.

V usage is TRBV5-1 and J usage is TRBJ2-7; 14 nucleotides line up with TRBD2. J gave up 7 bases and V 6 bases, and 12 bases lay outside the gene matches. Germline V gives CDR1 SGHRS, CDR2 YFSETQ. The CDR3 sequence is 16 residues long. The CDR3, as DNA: TGCGCCAGCAACCCGCTCGAGGGACTAGCGGGGGAAGAGCAGTACTTC. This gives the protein CASNPLEGLAGEEQYF.